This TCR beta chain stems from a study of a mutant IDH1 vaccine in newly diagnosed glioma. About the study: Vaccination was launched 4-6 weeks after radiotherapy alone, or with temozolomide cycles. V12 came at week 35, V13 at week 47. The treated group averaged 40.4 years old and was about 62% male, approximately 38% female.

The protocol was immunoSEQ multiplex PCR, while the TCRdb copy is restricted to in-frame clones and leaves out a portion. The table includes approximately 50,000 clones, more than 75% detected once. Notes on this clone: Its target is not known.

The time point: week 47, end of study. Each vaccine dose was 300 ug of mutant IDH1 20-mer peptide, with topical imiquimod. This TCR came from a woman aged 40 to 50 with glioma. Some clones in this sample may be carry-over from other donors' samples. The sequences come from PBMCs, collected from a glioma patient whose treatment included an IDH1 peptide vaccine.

As DNA, the CDR3 is TGTGCCAGCAGTTACCCGACAGGGGGCGCGGGTCAGCCCCAGCATTTT. This sequence encodes CASSYPTGGAGQPQHF. This chain uses TRBV6-6 with TRBJ1-5, with 10 bases matching TRBD1. The CDR3 is 16 amino acids. V was pared by 2 bases and J by 6 bases, with 7 bases of the junction left unmatched. Germline assignment: CDR1 MNHNY and CDR2 SVGAGI (reference sequence).